What follows are 8 T cell receptor beta chains derived from one specimen sequenced in a study of T cell responses to AZD1222 COVID-19 vaccine. Sequencing was performed with immunoSEQ multiplex PCR; in TCRdb, only in-frame clones are kept and a portion is missing. The profile shows 140,000 to 150,000 clones, approximately 86% of them singletons. The sequencing used peripheral blood, collected 28 days after the second AZD1222 dose. These receptors came from an adult who received the AZD1222 COVID-19 vaccine.

The V and J genes are TRBV9 and TRBJ2-7, with a weak D call TRBD2 (6 bases). Trimming removed 4 bases at V and 3 bases at J, with 8 bases between. In germline, CDR1 is SGDLS, CDR2 YYNGEE. The CDR3 runs 12 residues. CDR3 region: CASSRGSYEQYF. The CDR3 coding sequence is TGTGCCAGCAGCCGGGGGAGCTACGAGCAGTACTTC.

The sample holds a few counts of this clone. The chain is built from TRBV5-4 and TRBJ2-3; 7 bases line up with TRBD2. Germline V gene lookup returns CDR1 SGHNT and CDR2 YYREEE (reference sequence). V was pared by 0 bases and J by 5 bases, with 9 bases of the junction left unmatched. CDR3 length equals 16 residues. CDR3 region: CASSLAGGLSRDTQYF. The CDR3 DNA is TGTGCCAGCAGCTTGGCGGGAGGACTCTCCCGAGATACGCAGTATTTT.

The rearrangement uses TRBV6-5 and TRBJ2-7; no definite D call. The CDR3 has 13 amino acids. V shed 7 bases and J shed 0 bases, with 10 bases lying between them. Per germline, CDR1 MNHEY and CDR2 SVGAGI. CDR3 DNA sequence: TGTGCCAGCAAGAGCAGGATCTCCTACGAGCAGTACTTC. Residues: CASKSRISYEQYF.

A few counts support this clone. V gene TRBV5-1 combines with J gene TRBJ1-1, with D perhaps matching TRBD1 (5 bases). The V gene lost 4 bases and the J gene lost 1 base, with 17 bases spanning the gap. The germline V gene encodes CDR1 SGHRS and CDR2 YFSETQ. This CDR3 is built from 16 residues. The CDR3 loop reads CASSKEAGDRNTEAFF. In DNA, the CDR3 is TGCGCCAGCAGCAAGGAGGCAGGAGACAGGAACACTGAAGCTTTCTTT.

The chain employs TRBV4-2 and TRBJ2-1; 10 positions agree with TRBD2. V gave up 5 bases and J gave up 0 bases; unmatched junction bases: 4. CDR1 is LGHNA and CDR2 is YNFKEQ in the germline V gene. The CDR3 runs 16 residues. In nucleotides, the CDR3 is TGTGCCAGCAGCAGACTAGCGGGTAGCTCCTACAATGAGCAGTTCTTC. Amino acid sequence: CASSRLAGSSYNEQFF.

V and J are TRBV14 and TRBJ1-2; 10 bases are shared with TRBD1. The J segment lost 6 bases and the V segment lost 3 bases, leaving 4 bases of the junction unmatched. Germline loops: CDR1 SGHDN, CDR2 FVKESK. The CDR3 extends over 14 amino acids. The DNA for the CDR3 is TGTGCCAGCAGCCAGGTGACAGGGGGCGATGGCTACACCTTC. This translates into CASSQVTGGDGYTF.

This chain uses TRBV3-1 (or the pseudogene TRBV3-2) with TRBJ1-1; no definite D call. This CDR3 spans 15 amino acids. The germline V gene encodes CDR1 LGHDT and CDR2 YNNKEL (reference sequence). The V end lost 1 base, the J end lost 0 bases, and 9 bases lay between the germline ends. CDR3 bases: TGTGCCAGCAGCCAAGGGGCGAACATGAACACTGAAGCTTTCTTT. Translating it yields CASSQGANMNTEAFF.

The table lists this clone with a count of one. The chain employs TRBV9 and TRBJ2-1, with 14 bases that match TRBD2. CDR1 is SGDLS, CDR2 YYNGEE, per germline. This CDR3 spans 19 amino acids. The V and J ends lost 1 base and 4 bases, in that order; junction bases with no gene match: 10. For the CDR3, the DNA is TGTGCCAGCAGCGTAAACCCGGGACTAGCGGGAGACGGATACAATGAGCAGTTCTTC. It is translated as CASSVNPGLAGDGYNEQFF. Supplemented by reference TRBV9 and TRBJ2-1, the full variable domain reads DSGVTQTPKHLITATGQRVTLRCSPRSGDLSVYWYQQSLDQGLQFLIQYYNGEERAKGNILERFSAQQFPDLHSELNLSSLELGDSALYFCASSVNPGLAGDGYNEQFFGPGTRLTVL.